The T cell receptor beta chain under discussion was sequenced for a study of blood T cells in healthy people across ages. Study-wide results and limits: Versus aged donors, long-lived donors had higher diversity and more naive CD4+ cells. No conclusive comparison of naive versus antigen-experienced cells was possible with unsorted PBMCs.

Healthy Caucasians from Russia aged about 6 to 90 served as donors. Each individual donor underwent a draw of ten milliliters of peripheral blood. This clonotype occurred a few times. Its antigen is still unknown. There are 14 residues in the CDR3. Germline loops: CDR1 SGHRS, CDR2 YFSETQ. The J segment lost 4 bases and the V segment lost 7 bases, leaving 10 bases of the junction unmatched. A second PCR of about 6 to 12 cycles used a sample-barcoded 5' primer and a J-beta primer mix. TCRdb processed the 5' RACE reads anew with MiXCR; each CDR3 protein has one entry. The table lists 1.5 million to 2 million distinct CDR3 sequences, under 30% of them singletons.

Sequencing was performed on blood. The rearrangement uses TRBV5-1 and TRBJ2-5; 7 nucleotides agree with TRBD1. The receptor's source is a woman younger than 45 in good health. CDR3 bases: TGCGCCAGCTCCGACAGGGTAGGAAGAGAGACCCAGTACTTC. Translated: CASSDRVGRETQYF.